This TCR beta chain was sequenced for a study of early T cells in non-severe SARS-CoV-2 infection. Study as a whole: The study sequenced bulk RNA from unsorted whole blood, with chains unpaired. General study findings and limits: A preference for anti-spike CD8 responses marked VDJdb matching, which missed private and CD4 specificities.

The CDR3 runs 15 residues. V lost 1 base, J lost 4 bases, and 10 bases lay in between. Unique molecular identifiers tagged individual cDNA molecules. TCRdb called the 5' RACE reads again in MiXCR, with one record for every CDR3 protein. The table shows 80,000 or so distinct CDR3 sequences, with more than 12% occurring only once. A note on this clonotype: The antigen is undetermined.

Sequenced sample: whole blood. The sequence was obtained from an adult who was a healthcare worker with PCR-confirmed SARS-CoV-2 infection or an uninfected control (not recorded which). The chain employs TRBV12-3 or TRBV12-4 and TRBJ1-4; a weak D match, TRBD1 (5 bases). As DNA, the CDR3 is TGTGCCAGCAGTTTAGGACAGCTTAATAATGAAAAACTGTTTTTT. Residues: CASSLGQLNNEKLFF.